This entry lists 18 T cell receptor beta chains sequenced from one sample in a study of T cell clonality in common variable immunodeficiency. The antigens of these receptors remain unknown. Study-level findings and limits: In common variable immunodeficiency, TCR beta chains reportedly carried fewer deletions and N-nucleotide insertions.

TCRdb's copy holds only in-frame clones and misses some; the assay was immunoSEQ multiplex PCR. Recorded here are roughly 42,000 clones, none singletons. The sample consisted of peripheral blood mononuclear cells. The receptor source for this set is a human donor with common variable immunodeficiency.

This clone was counted many times. From the germline J gene comes the end of the CDR3, since the read stops 3 residues before it. V is TRBV20-1 and J is TRBJ1-2; D uncertain. This CDR3 contains 14 residues. V was shortened by 3 bases and J by 6 bases, with 17 bases between the two germline ends. Germline V gene sequence: CDR1 DFQATT, CDR2 SNEGSKA (reference sequence). Partial CDR3 DNA: TGCAGTGCTAGTGTCCCGCGGCCGACTGATGGC. Translated: CSASVPRPTDG. The whole CDR3 protein is CSASVPRPTDGYTF.

This clone has a count of ten or more. The sequence runs out 3 residues before the end of the CDR3; the remainder is reconstructed from the germline J gene. This rearrangement joins TRBV7-2 to TRBJ2-3, with 13 positions matching TRBD2. The V and J ends lost 6 bases and 4 bases, in that order; junction bases with no gene match: 4. This CDR3 is built from 15 residues. Germline V lookup: CDR1 SGHTA, CDR2 FQGNSA. CDR3 DNA, as far as it was read: TGTGCCAGCAGTCAAGGGACTAGCGGGGCAGATACG. Translated, it gives CASSQGTSGADT. The complete CDR3 protein is CASSQGTSGADTQYF.

This clone was seen at least ten times. The read finishes 3 residues shy of the CDR3 end, and the germline J gene is used to complete it. The rearrangement links TRBV18 to TRBJ1-2; a weak D match, TRBD1 (6 bases). Trimming shortened V by 3 bases and J by 0 bases, and 11 bases separated the two germline ends. CDR1 is KGHSH, CDR2 LQKENI, per germline. The length of the CDR3 is 15 residues. CDR3: CASSPAQGANYGYTF. The sequenced CDR3 bases are TGTGCCAGCTCACCTGCACAGGGAGCTAACTATGGC.

This clone appeared a few times. The read ends 3 residues shy of where the CDR3 ends; the end is completed using the germline J gene. The chain employs TRBV2 and TRBJ1-1; 8 bases align to TRBD1. Germline V lookup: CDR1 SNHLY, CDR2 FYNNEI. The CDR3 runs 12 residues. The DNA read from the CDR3 is TGTGCCAGCAGCGCGGACAGGGTAGGA. It yields the protein CASSADRVG. The entire CDR3 reads CASSADRVGAFF.

This clone occurred many times. The read is 3 residues too short to cover the CDR3 end, so that end is filled in from the germline J gene. The chain employs TRBV5-6 and TRBJ1-2; D ambiguous. Germline loops: CDR1 SGHDT, CDR2 YYEEEE. CDR3 size: 15 residues. V shed 1 base and J shed 4 bases, with 14 bases lying between them. CDR3 bases read: TGTGCCAGCAGCTTGCTGTTCGTGGGCAGCTATGGC. This encodes CASSLLFVGSYG. In full, the CDR3 reads CASSLLFVGSYGYTF.

This clone appeared a few times. CDR3 residues: CASSAQGAHNEQFF. CDR3 bases read: TGTGCCAGCAGTGCTCAGGGGGCGCATAATGAG. This chain links TRBV2 with TRBJ2-1; 8 nucleotides match TRBD1. Coverage ceases 3 residues before the CDR3 finishes, and the germline J gene fills in the end. The CDR3 covers 14 residues. Germline CDR1 SNHLY, CDR2 FYNNEI. J lost 7 bases, V lost 4 bases, and 6 bases had no gene match.

This clone has a count of ten or more. The read ends 3 residues shy of where the CDR3 ends; the end is completed using the germline J gene. The genes are TRBV7-8 and TRBJ2-5; the match to TRBD1 covers 9 bases. J lost 5 bases, V lost 5 bases, and 9 bases had no gene match. Germline V gene lookup returns CDR1 SGHVS and CDR2 FQNEAQ. The CDR3 sequence is 15 residues long. The chain's CDR3 is CASSVTGGAEETQYF. CDR3 DNA, as far as it was read: TGTGCCAGCAGCGTTACAGGGGGCGCGGAGGAGACC. The whole variable domain, remainder taken from reference TRBV7-8 and TRBJ2-5, is GAGVSQSPRYKVAKRGQDVALRCDPISGHVSLFWYQQALGQGPEFLTYFQNEAQLDKSGLPSDRFFAERPEGSVSTLKIQRTQQEDSAVYLCASSVTGGAEETQYFGPGTRLLVL.

This clone was recorded at least ten times. The CDR3 extends 3 residues past the end of the read, so its final part is completed from the germline J gene. The genes are TRBV2 and TRBJ2-5; tentative D call: TRBD1 (6 bases). CDR3 length equals 14 residues. Germline CDR1 SNHLY, CDR2 FYNNEI. V dropped 11 bases and J dropped 1 base, with 17 bases sitting between them. The CDR3 here is CAVQRGRGQETQYF. Incomplete CDR3 DNA: TGTGCCGTCCAGAGGGGCAGGGGCCAAGAGACC.

As to this clone: Sequencing ends 3 residues short of the CDR3 end; the germline J gene provides the rest. The V and J genes are TRBV2 and TRBJ2-7; D perhaps matches TRBD2 (6 bases). Germline V lookup: CDR1 SNHLY, CDR2 FYNNEI. Trimming shortened V by 3 bases and J by 3 bases, and 9 bases separated the two germline ends. CDR3 size: 13 residues. The CDR3 is CASSEGGHYEQYF. CDR3 DNA (partial): TGTGCCAGCAGTGAGGGGGGTCACTACGAG. The variable domain in full, completed from reference TRBV2 and TRBJ2-7, reads EPEVTQTPSHQVTQMGQEVILRCVPISNHLYFYWYRQILGQKVEFLVSFYNNEISEKSEIFDDQFSVERPDGSNFTLKIRSTKLEDSAMYFCASSEGGHYEQYFGPGTRLTVT.

This clone has only a few counts. Sequencing ends 3 residues short of the CDR3 end; the germline J gene provides the rest. V gene TRBV10-3 combines with J gene TRBJ2-7; a weak D match, TRBD2 (6 bases). Germline CDR1 ENHRY, CDR2 SYGVKD. V lost 6 bases and J lost 1, with 13 bases in between. This CDR3 region has 14 residues. The covered CDR3 bases are TGTGCCATCAGACTGGAGGGGCGGTCCTACGAG. This translates into CAIRLEGRSYE. The full CDR3 is CAIRLEGRSYEQYF.

Ten or more counts support this clone. Coverage ceases 3 residues before the CDR3 finishes, and the germline J gene fills in the end. J is TRBJ2-1 and V is TRBV29-1; D remains ambiguous. Trimming shortened V by 7 bases and J by 4 bases, and 5 bases separated the two germline ends. Germline-derived CDR1 and CDR2 are SQVTM and ANQGSEA. This CDR3 comprises 10 residues. This chain's CDR3 is CSANYNEQFF. The sequenced CDR3 bases are TGCAGCGCCAATTACAATGAG.

This clone was observed a few times. The CDR3 end is not reached by the read, which stops 3 residues before it; the germline J gene fills it in. The chain combines TRBV7-2 with TRBJ2-1; tentative D call: TRBD2 (5 bases). V gave up 0 bases and J gave up 9 bases, with 15 bases separating them. The CDR3 contains 15 residues. Germline assignment: CDR1 SGHTA and CDR2 FQGNSA. Incomplete CDR3 DNA: TGTGCCAGCAGCTTAGCGGACTCGGGGAGAGGTGAG. Its protein is CASSLADSGRGE. The CDR3 in its entirety is CASSLADSGRGEQFF. Combining the CDR3 with reference TRBV7-2 and TRBJ2-1 gives the whole variable domain GAGVSQSPSNKVTEKGKDVELRCDPISGHTALYWYRQSLGQGLEFLIYFQGNSAPDKSGLPSDRFSAERTGGSVSTLTIQRTQQEDSAVYLCASSLADSGRGEQFFGPGTRLTVL.

Many counts were recorded for this clone. The observed sequence ends 3 residues before the CDR3 terminus, with the missing tail filled in from the germline J gene. The rearrangement joins TRBV29-1 to TRBJ2-7; D unclear. Per germline, CDR1 SQVTM and CDR2 ANQGSEA. Trimming shortened V by 5 bases and J by 4 bases, and 9 bases separated the two germline ends. CDR3 size: 11 residues. The part of the CDR3 DNA that was read is TGCAGCGTTTTGGAACAGTACGAG. Amino acids: CSVLEQYE. In full, the CDR3 reads CSVLEQYEQYF.

There are many counts of this clone. The read gets to within 3 residues of the CDR3 end, and the germline J gene fills in the rest. The gene calls are TRBV5-6 and TRBJ1-1; D unresolved. Per the germline V gene, CDR1 is SGHDT and CDR2 is YYEEEE. The CDR3 is 15 residues long. Trimming pared 0 bases from V and 1 base from J, leaving 10 bases between. The covered CDR3 bases are TGTGCCAGCAGCTTGGATCTAGCAGGGAACACTGAA. Amino acids: CASSLDLAGNTE. The complete CDR3 protein is CASSLDLAGNTEAFF.

This clone was seen ten or more times. The observed sequence ends 3 residues before the CDR3 terminus, with the missing tail filled in from the germline J gene. The chain couples TRBV5-1 to TRBJ2-5, with TRBD2 identical over 8 bases. The CDR3 is 14 amino acids. The J segment lost 4 bases and the V segment lost 2 bases, leaving 4 bases of the junction unmatched. Per germline, CDR1 SGHRS and CDR2 YFSETQ. Partial CDR3 DNA: TGCGCCAGCAGCTTACCGGGAGGGGGAGAGACC. Protein product: CASSLPGGGET. The entire CDR3 protein is CASSLPGGGETQYF.

Ten or more counts support this clone. The read ends 3 residues early relative to the CDR3; the germline J gene fills the gap. The chain uses TRBV2 and TRBJ1-1; TRBD1 might be the D (6 bases). The CDR3 has 15 amino acids. Trimming stripped 6 bases from V and 0 bases from J, with 14 bases between. Germline-derived CDR1 and CDR2 are SNHLY and FYNNEI. Incomplete CDR3 DNA: TGTGCCAGCAGACCCCAGGGGACCCTGAACACTGAA. Protein sequence: CASRPQGTLNTE. The whole CDR3 sequence reads CASRPQGTLNTEAFF.

This clone was found many times. The missing CDR3 end, 3 residues past where the read stops, is filled in from the germline J gene. The rearrangement links TRBV2 to TRBJ1-3; the match to TRBD1 covers 8 bases. Germline V gives CDR1 SNHLY, CDR2 FYNNEI. V lost 6 bases to trimming and J lost 9 bases; unmatched junction nucleotides: 7. The length of the CDR3 is 13 residues. Incomplete CDR3 DNA: TGTGCCAGCAGCGGACAGGGCGGAGGCACC. Protein: CASSGQGGGT. The whole CDR3 reads CASSGQGGGTIYF.

This clone was picked up a small number of times. Read sequence stops 3 residues before the CDR3 end, and the germline J gene provides the missing end. This rearrangement joins TRBV7-2 to TRBJ2-5; 8 bases line up with TRBD1. CDR3 length: 14 residues. V was clipped by 4 bases and J by 5 bases; unmatched bases: 6. The germline V gene encodes CDR1 SGHTA and CDR2 FQGNSA. CDR3 sequence: CASSSQGAGETQYF. The part of the CDR3 DNA that was read is TGTGCCAGCAGCTCCCAGGGGGCCGGCGAGACC.